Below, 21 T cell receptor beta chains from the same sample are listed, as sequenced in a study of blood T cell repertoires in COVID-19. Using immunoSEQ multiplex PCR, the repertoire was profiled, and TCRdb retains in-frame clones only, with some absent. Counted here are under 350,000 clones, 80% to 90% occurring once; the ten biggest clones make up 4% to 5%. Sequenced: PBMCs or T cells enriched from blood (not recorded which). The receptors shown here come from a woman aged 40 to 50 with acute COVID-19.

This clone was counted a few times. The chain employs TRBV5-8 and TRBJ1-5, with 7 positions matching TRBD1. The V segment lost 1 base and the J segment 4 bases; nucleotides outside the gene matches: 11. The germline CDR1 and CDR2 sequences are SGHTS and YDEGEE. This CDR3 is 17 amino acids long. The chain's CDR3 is CASSLWRTGIENQPQHF. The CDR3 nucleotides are TGTGCCAGCAGCTTGTGGAGGACAGGTATAGAAAATCAGCCCCAGCATTTT. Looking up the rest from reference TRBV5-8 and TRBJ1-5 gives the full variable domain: EAGVTQSPTHLIKTRGQQATLRCSPISGHTSVYWYQQALGLGLQFLLWYDEGEERNRGNFPPRFSGRQFPNYSSELNVNALELEDSALYLCASSLWRTGIENQPQHFGDGTRLSIL.

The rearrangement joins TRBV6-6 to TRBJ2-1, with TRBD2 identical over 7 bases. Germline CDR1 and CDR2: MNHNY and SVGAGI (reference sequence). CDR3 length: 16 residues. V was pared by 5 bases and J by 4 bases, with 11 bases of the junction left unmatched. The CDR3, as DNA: TGTGCCAGCAGTCGAGGGGAGGGATGGAATTACAATGAGCAGTTCTTC. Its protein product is CASSRGEGWNYNEQFF.

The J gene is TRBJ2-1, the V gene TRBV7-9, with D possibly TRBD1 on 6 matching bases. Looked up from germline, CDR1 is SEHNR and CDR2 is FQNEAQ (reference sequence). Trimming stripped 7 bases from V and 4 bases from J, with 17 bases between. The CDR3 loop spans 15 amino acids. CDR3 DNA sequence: TGTGCCAGCACCCCGTCCGGGACAACTTACAATGAGCAGTTCTTC. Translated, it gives CASTPSGTTYNEQFF.

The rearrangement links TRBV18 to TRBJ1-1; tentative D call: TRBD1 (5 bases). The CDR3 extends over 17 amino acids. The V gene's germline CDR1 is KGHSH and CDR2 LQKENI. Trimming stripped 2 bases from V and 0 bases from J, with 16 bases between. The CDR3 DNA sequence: TGTGCCAGCTCACCAAGGCAGGGCCCTCCCTTGAACACTGAAGCTTTCTTT. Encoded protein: CASSPRQGPPLNTEAFF.

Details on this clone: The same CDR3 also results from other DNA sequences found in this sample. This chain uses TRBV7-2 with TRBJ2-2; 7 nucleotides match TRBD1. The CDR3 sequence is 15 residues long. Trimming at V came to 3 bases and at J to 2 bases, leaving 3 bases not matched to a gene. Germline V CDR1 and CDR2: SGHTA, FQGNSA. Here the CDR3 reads CASSFSGGNTGELFF. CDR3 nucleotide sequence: TGTGCCAGCAGCTTTTCAGGGGGAAACACCGGGGAGCTGTTTTTT.

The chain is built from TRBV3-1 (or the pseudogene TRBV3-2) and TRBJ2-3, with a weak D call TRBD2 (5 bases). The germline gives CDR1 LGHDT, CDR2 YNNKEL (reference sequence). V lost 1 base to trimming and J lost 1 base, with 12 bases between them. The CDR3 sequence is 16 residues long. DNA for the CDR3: TGTGCCAGCAGCCAAGCAGCGGTGGAGGGCACAGATACGCAGTATTTT. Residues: CASSQAAVEGTDTQYF.

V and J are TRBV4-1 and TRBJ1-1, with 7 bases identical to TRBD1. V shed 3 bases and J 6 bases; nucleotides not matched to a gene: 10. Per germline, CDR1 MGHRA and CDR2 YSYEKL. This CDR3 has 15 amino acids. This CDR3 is CASSQARQGTSEAFF. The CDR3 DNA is TGCGCCAGCAGCCAGGCCCGACAGGGCACCTCTGAAGCTTTCTTT.

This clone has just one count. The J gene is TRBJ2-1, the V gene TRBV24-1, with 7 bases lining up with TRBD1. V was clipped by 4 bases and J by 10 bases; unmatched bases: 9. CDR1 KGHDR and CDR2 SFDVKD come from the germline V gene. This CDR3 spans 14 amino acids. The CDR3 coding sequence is TGTGCCACCAGTGACAAGACAGGGTACAGCGAGCAGTTCTTC. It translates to CATSDKTGYSEQFF.

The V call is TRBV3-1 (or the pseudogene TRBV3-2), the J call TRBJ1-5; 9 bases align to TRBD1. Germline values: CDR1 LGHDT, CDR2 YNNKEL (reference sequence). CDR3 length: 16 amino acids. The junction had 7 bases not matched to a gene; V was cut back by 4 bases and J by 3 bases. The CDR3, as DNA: TGTGCCAGCAGCCCTGGGACAGGGTTCTACAATCAGCCCCAGCATTTT. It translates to CASSPGTGFYNQPQHF.

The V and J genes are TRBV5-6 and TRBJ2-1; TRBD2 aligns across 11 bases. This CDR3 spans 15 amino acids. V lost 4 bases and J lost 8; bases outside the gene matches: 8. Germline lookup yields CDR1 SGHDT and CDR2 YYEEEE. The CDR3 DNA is TGTGCCAGCAGCGGTAGCGGGAGGGCCCTCGATGAGCAGTTCTTC. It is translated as CASSGSGRALDEQFF. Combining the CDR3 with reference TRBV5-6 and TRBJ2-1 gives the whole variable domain DAGVTQSPTHLIKTRGQQVTLRCSPKSGHDTVSWYQQALGQGPQFIFQYYEEEERQRGNFPDRFSGHQFPNYSSELNVNALLLGDSALYLCASSGSGRALDEQFFGPGTRLTVL.

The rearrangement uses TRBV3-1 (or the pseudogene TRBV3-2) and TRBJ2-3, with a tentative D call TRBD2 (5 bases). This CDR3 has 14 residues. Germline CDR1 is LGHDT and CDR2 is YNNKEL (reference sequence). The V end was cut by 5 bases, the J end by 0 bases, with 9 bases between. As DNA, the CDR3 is TGTGCCAGCAGCTTCACTAGTAGCACAGATACGCAGTATTTT. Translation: CASSFTSSTDTQYF.

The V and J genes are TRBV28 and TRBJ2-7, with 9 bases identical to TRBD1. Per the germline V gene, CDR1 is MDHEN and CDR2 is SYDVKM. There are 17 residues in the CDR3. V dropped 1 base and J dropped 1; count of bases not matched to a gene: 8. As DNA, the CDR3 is TGTGCCAGCAGTTTATCTCTGGGGACAGGGACGTCCTACGAGCAGTACTTC. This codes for CASSLSLGTGTSYEQYF.

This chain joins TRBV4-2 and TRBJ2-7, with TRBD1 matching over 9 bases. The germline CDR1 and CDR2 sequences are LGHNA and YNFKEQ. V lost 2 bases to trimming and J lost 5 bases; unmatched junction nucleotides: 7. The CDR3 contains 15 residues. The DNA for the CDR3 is TGTGCCAGCAGCCAACAGGACAGGGGTATCAACGAGCAGTACTTC. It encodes CASSQQDRGINEQYF.

CDR3 coding DNA: TGTGCCACCAGCAGAGATCGGGAGAGCTCCTACAATGAGCAGTTCTTC. It yields the protein CATSRDRESSYNEQFF. This sequence joins TRBV15 and TRBJ2-1; tentatively, D is TRBD2 (6 bases). V was shortened by 0 bases and J by 0 bases, with 9 bases between the two germline ends. CDR3 size: 16 residues. CDR1 is LNHNV, CDR2 YYDKDF, per germline (reference sequence).

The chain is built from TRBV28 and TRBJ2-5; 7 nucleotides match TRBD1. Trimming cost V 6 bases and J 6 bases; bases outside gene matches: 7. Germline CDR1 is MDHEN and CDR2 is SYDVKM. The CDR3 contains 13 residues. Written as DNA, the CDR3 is TGTGCCAGCAGACCCGACAGGGTGCAGACCCAGTACTTC. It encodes CASRPDRVQTQYF.

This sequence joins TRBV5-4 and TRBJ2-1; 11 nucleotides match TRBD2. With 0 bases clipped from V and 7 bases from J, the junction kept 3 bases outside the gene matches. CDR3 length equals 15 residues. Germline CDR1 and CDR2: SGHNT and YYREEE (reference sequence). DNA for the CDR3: TGTGCCAGCAGCTTGGTAGCGGGAGGGAAAAATGAGCAGTTCTTC. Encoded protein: CASSLVAGGKNEQFF.

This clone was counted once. Here the CDR3 DNA reads TGTGCCAGCAGCAAAGGGGAGGGTCCCCTCTCCTACGAGCAGTACTTC. Residues: CASSKGEGPLSYEQYF. The chain combines TRBV21-1 with TRBJ2-7; the table's TRBD2 call for D was not verified on the DNA. TRBV21-1 is noted as a pseudogene. This CDR3 comprises 16 residues.

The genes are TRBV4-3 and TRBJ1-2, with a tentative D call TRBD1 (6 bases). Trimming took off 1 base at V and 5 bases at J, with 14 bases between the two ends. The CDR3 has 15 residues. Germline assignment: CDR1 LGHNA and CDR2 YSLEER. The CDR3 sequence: CASSQVGPGDYGYTF. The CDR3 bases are TGCGCCAGCAGCCAAGTGGGACCAGGGGATTATGGCTACACCTTC.

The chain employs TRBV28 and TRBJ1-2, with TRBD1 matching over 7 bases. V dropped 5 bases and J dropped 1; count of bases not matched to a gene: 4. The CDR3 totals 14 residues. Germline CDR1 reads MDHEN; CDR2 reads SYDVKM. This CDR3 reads CASSVNRGNYGYTF. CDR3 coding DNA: TGTGCCAGCAGTGTAAACAGGGGTAACTATGGCTACACCTTC.

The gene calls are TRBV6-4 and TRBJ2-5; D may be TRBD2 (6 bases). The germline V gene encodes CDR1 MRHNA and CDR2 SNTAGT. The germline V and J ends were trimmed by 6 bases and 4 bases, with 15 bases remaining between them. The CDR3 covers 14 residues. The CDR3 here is CASSPTSRRETQYF. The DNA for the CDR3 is TGTGCCAGCAGCCCGACTAGTCGGCGAGAGACCCAGTACTTC.

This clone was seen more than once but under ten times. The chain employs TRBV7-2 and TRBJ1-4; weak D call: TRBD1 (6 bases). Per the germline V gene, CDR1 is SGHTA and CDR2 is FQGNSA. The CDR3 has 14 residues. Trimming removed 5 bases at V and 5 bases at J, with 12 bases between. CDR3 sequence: CASSPDRINEKLFF. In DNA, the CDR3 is TGTGCCAGCAGCCCTGACAGGATAAATGAAAAACTGTTTTTT.